This TCR beta chain comes out of a study of identical twins. TCRdb itself ran the 5' RACE reads through MiXCR, one entry per CDR3 protein. The sample records roughly 350,000 distinct CDR3 sequences, around 9% being singletons. The V and J ends lost 4 bases and 5 bases, in that order; junction bases with no gene match: 3. Per the germline V gene, CDR1 is LNHDA and CDR2 is SQIVND (reference sequence). CDR3 length equals 14 residues. Sequencing was performed on naive T cells sorted from blood. The chain has TRBV19 and TRBJ2-7; 12 nucleotides align to TRBD2. This sequence was found in a woman between 50 and 59 years old in good health. The chain's CDR3 is CASSRGLAGNEQYF. Written as DNA, the CDR3 is TGTGCCAGTAGTAGGGGACTAGCGGGTAACGAGCAGTACTTC. The complete variable domain, with remaining parts taken from reference TRBV19 and TRBJ2-7, reads DGGITQSPKYLFRKEGQNVTLSCEQNLNHDAMYWYRQDPGQGLRLIYYSQIVNDFQKGDIAEGYSVSREKKESFPLTVTSAQKNPTAFYLCASSRGLAGNEQYFGPGTRLTVT.